A single sample is the source of the 17 T cell receptor beta chains below, sequenced in a study of preoperative IRX-2 immunotherapy in early breast cancer. This sample's treatment: preoperative locoregional IRX-2 cytokine immunotherapy. The method was immunoSEQ multiplex PCR; TCRdb's version includes in-frame clones alone and lacks a portion of them. The sample consists of under 15,000 clones, under 95% of them appearing once. This specimen was collected from a patient treated with IRX-2 immunotherapy. These receptors originate from a human donor with breast cancer.

The chain recombines TRBV9 with TRBJ2-1; tentative D call: TRBD2 (6 bases). V lost 1 base and J 9 bases, leaving 8 bases between the germline ends. This CDR3 spans 12 amino acids. CDR1 and CDR2 from the germline V gene are SGDLS and YYNGEE. CDR3 coding DNA: TGTGCCAGCAGCGTAAGGGAGGTTGAGCAGTTCTTC. It translates to CASSVREVEQFF.

The V and J genes are TRBV29-1 and TRBJ1-6; weak D call: TRBD1 (6 bases). This CDR3 has 13 residues. Germline V gene data show CDR1 as SQVTM and CDR2 as ANQGSEA. The V and J ends lost 6 bases and 6 bases respectively, with 12 bases between them. CDR3 region: CSVSTGSNSPLHF. The CDR3, as DNA: TGCAGCGTCTCCACAGGGAGTAATTCACCCCTCCACTTT. The full variable domain, rest sourced from reference TRBV29-1 and TRBJ1-6, is SAVISQKPSRDICQRGTSLTIQCQVDSQVTMMFWYRQQPGQSLTLIATANQGSEATYESGFVIDKFPISRPNLTFSTLTVSNMSPEDSSIYLCSVSTGSNSPLHFGNGTRLTVT.

The rearrangement uses TRBV20-1 and TRBJ1-1; D ambiguous. The V gene's germline CDR1 is DFQATT and CDR2 SNEGSKA (reference sequence). The CDR3 length is 11 residues. V lost 3 bases, J lost 6 bases, and 8 bases lay in between. CDR3 coding DNA: TGCAGTGCTAGGCAGCAGTCTGAAGCTTTCTTT. The encoded protein is CSARQQSEAFF.

The chain is built from TRBV19 and TRBJ2-5, with 9 bases identical to TRBD1. The CDR3 extends over 13 amino acids. Losses at the gene ends were 5 bases for V and 4 bases for J; bases not matched to a gene: 2. Germline lookup yields CDR1 LNHDA and CDR2 SQIVND (reference sequence). The CDR3 loop reads CASSLQGAETQYF. CDR3 bases: TGTGCCAGTAGTCTACAGGGGGCAGAGACCCAGTACTTC.

The gene calls are TRBV27 and TRBJ1-4; the D is unclear. The CDR3 is 14 amino acids. Looked up from germline, CDR1 is MNHEY and CDR2 is SMNVEV (reference sequence). With 3 bases removed from V and 4 bases from J, the gap between germline ends came to 9 bases. The CDR3 sequence is CASSFLGDNEKLFF. CDR3 nucleotides: TGTGCCAGCAGTTTTCTTGGGGATAATGAAAAACTGTTTTTT. Together with reference TRBV27 and TRBJ1-4, the CDR3 gives the full variable domain: EAQVTQNPRYLITVTGKKLTVTCSQNMNHEYMSWYRQDPGLGLRQIYYSMNVEVTDKGDVPEGYKVSRKEKRNFPLILESPSPNQTSLYFCASSFLGDNEKLFFGSGTQLSVL.

The V call is TRBV5-6, the J call TRBJ2-3; the match to TRBD2 covers 9 bases. The CDR3 is 12 amino acids. The J segment lost 9 bases and the V segment lost 4 bases, leaving 3 bases of the junction unmatched. In germline, CDR1 is SGHDT, CDR2 YYEEEE. The CDR3 sequence is CASSPAGGTQYF. The CDR3 nucleotides are TGTGCCAGCAGCCCAGCGGGGGGAACGCAGTATTTT.

The chain carries TRBV30 and TRBJ1-1, with 7 bases matching TRBD1. Germline V gives CDR1 GTSNPN, CDR2 SVGIG (reference sequence). The CDR3 sequence is 12 residues long. V lost 5 bases, J lost 6 bases, and 6 bases stayed unmatched. The chain's CDR3 is CAWSLQGAEAFF. In DNA form, the CDR3 reads TGTGCCTGGTCTCTTCAGGGGGCTGAAGCTTTCTTT.

V and J are TRBV6-1 and TRBJ1-5, with 7 bases identical to TRBD1. V gave up 3 bases and J gave up 1 base; unmatched junction bases: 9. Per germline, CDR1 MNHNS and CDR2 SASEGT. The length of the CDR3 is 17 residues. The CDR3 DNA reads as TGTGCCAGCAGTGACCCGTGGGGACAGACGAGCAATCAGCCCCAGCATTTT. This encodes CASSDPWGQTSNQPQHF.

The chain employs TRBV7-9 and TRBJ1-2; maybe TRBD1 (5 bases). The V gene's germline CDR1 is SEHNR and CDR2 FQNEAQ (reference sequence). This CDR3 has 11 residues. Deletions cut 6 bases from V and 8 bases from J, with 10 bases between. In nucleotides, the CDR3 is TGTGCCAGCAGTCGTCGGGGCGGCTACACCTTC. Its protein product is CASSRRGGYTF. The full variable domain, with the rest looked up from reference TRBV7-9 and TRBJ1-2, is DTGVSQNPRHKITKRGQNVTFRCDPISEHNRLYWYRQTLGQGPEFLTYFQNEAQLEKSRLLSDRFSAERPKGSFSTLEIQRTEQGDSAMYLCASSRRGGYTFGSGTRLTVV.

The chain joins TRBV7-9 to TRBJ2-2; 9 nucleotides line up with TRBD1. The CDR3 has 16 residues. V shed 6 bases and J 2 bases; nucleotides not matched to a gene: 7. CDR1 and CDR2 (germline): SEHNR, FQNEAQ (reference sequence). The CDR3 protein is CASSPRTGANTGELFF. CDR3 coding DNA: TGTGCCAGCAGTCCTAGGACAGGGGCCAACACCGGGGAGCTGTTTTTT. The variable domain in full, with the rest retrieved from reference TRBV7-9 and TRBJ2-2, is DTGVSQNPRHKITKRGQNVTFRCDPISEHNRLYWYRQTLGQGPEFLTYFQNEAQLEKSRLLSDRFSAERPKGSFSTLEIQRTEQGDSAMYLCASSPRTGANTGELFFGEGSRLTVL.

The genes are TRBV19 and TRBJ2-6; possible D gene TRBD1, 6 bases. Trimming stripped 4 bases from V and 2 bases from J, with 9 bases between. CDR3 length: 15 amino acids. CDR1 is LNHDA and CDR2 is SQIVND in the germline V gene (reference sequence). The CDR3 DNA follows: TGTGCCAGTAGTACAAGACAGGCTGGGGCCAACGTCCTGACTTTC. Translated: CASSTRQAGANVLTF.

The V gene is TRBV9, the J gene TRBJ2-5; D is possibly TRBD2 (5 bases). Germline CDR1 and CDR2: SGDLS and YYNGEE. Between the trimmed V and J ends, which lost 0 bases and 2 bases, there was a span of 17 bases. The CDR3 totals 17 residues. The CDR3 nucleotides are TGTGCCAGCAGCGTAGGCCCCCCGGGGTCTCCTCAAGAGACCCAGTACTTC. Amino acids: CASSVGPPGSPQETQYF.

The genes are TRBV9 and TRBJ1-1; D is ambiguous. CDR3 length: 12 residues. Germline CDR1 reads SGDLS; CDR2 reads YYNGEE. With 4 bases removed from V and 7 bases from J, the gap between germline ends came to 11 bases. The CDR3 DNA follows: TGTGCCAGCAGCTTCACAAGGGATGAAGCTTTCTTT. Translated, it gives CASSFTRDEAFF.

This rearrangement joins TRBV13 to TRBJ1-6, with a possible D match to TRBD1 (6 bases). The germline V gene encodes CDR1 PRHDT and CDR2 FYEKMQ (reference sequence). Trimming removed 3 bases at V and 5 bases at J, with 11 bases between. This CDR3 comprises 15 residues. The CDR3 loop reads CASSFGGGHNSPLHF. The CDR3 coding sequence is TGTGCCAGCAGCTTCGGGGGGGGCCATAATTCACCCCTCCACTTT.

V gene TRBV18 combines with J gene TRBJ2-1; D is perhaps TRBD2 (6 bases). The CDR3 spans 15 residues. Germline CDR1 KGHSH, CDR2 LQKENI. V was trimmed by 6 bases and J by 4 bases, leaving 16 bases between them. In DNA form, the CDR3 reads TGTGCCAGCTCGGGGGTACTAGCCGGGTACAATGAGCAGTTCTTC. Encoded protein: CASSGVLAGYNEQFF.

This chain joins TRBV7-3 and TRBJ2-5, with D perhaps matching TRBD2 (7 bases). The germline CDR1 and CDR2 sequences are SGHTA and FQGTGA. This CDR3 region has 14 residues. Trimming shortened V by 0 bases and J by 4 bases, and 9 bases separated the two germline ends. This CDR3 reads CASSLTGGLETQYF. The CDR3 DNA is TGTGCCAGCAGCTTAACGGGGGGGCTAGAGACCCAGTACTTC.

The rearrangement joins TRBV11-3 to TRBJ1-4; D is unclear. CDR3 size: 15 residues. The V gene's germline CDR1 is SGHNT and CDR2 YENEEA. Trimming shortened V by 3 bases and J by 5 bases, and 13 bases separated the two germline ends. CDR3 protein: CASSFRSGLNEKLFF. Written as DNA, the CDR3 is TGTGCCAGCAGCTTTCGGTCGGGGTTAAATGAAAAACTGTTTTTT.